Listed below are T cell receptor beta chains from one sample, sequenced in a study of regulatory T cells in long-lasting Graves disease. MiXCR was run by TCRdb on the multiplex PCR reads, yielding one entry per CDR3 protein. The sample includes 350,000 to 450,000 distinct CDR3 sequences, about a fifth of them seen just once. This material consisted of peripheral blood mononuclear cells (PBMCs), taken when the disease was refractory, from a patient treated with antithyroid drugs. Receptor source: a female donor with Graves disease. CDR3s leave out the opening cysteine and the closing phenylalanine or tryptophan. Fields, in order: V gene, clone size, CDR3 length, J gene, CDR3 protein. The size of a clone is reported for some rows only, either as once, few or many, or as a class for expanded clones.

>TRBV12-3/TRBV12-4|few|11|TRBJ1-1
ASSETENTEAF
>TRBV24-1|many|12|TRBJ2-2
ATMDGLWSGELF
>TRBV7-9|-|12|TRBJ1-5
ASSGDGENQPQH
>TRBV29-1|-|11|TRBJ1-3
SVGDLSENTIY
>TRBV28|-|10|TRBJ2-6
ASSGGANVLT
>TRBV5-8|many|11|TRBJ1-2
ASSLVQEYGYT
>TRBV12-3/TRBV12-4|many|11|TRBJ1-1
ASSPHVNTEAF
>TRBV7-8|many|12|TRBJ1-5
ASSLGPINQPQH
>TRBV7-2|few|12|TRBJ2-7
ASSLSGRSYEQY
>TRBV29-1|-|9|TRBJ1-1
SGTGASGAF
>TRBV20-1|-|12|TRBJ2-7
SASKWPLNYEQY
>TRBV6-2/TRBV6-3|-|12|TRBJ2-5
ASSFGTDPETQY
>TRBV5-4|few|10|TRBJ1-2
ASSKGLYGYT
>TRBV6-1|few|16|TRBJ1-1
ASSEVQGFGYMNTEAF
>TRBV27|-|12|TRBJ2-5
ASSPKTSGETQY
>TRBV12-3/TRBV12-4|many|14|TRBJ2-5
ASSPLGTGVSETQY
>TRBV4-3|few|13|TRBJ2-5
ASSQASGIRETQY
>TRBV7-8|-|17|TRBJ2-2
ASSLSFLWDRGQPGELF
>TRBV7-8|few|13|TRBJ2-7
ASSLKRGGPSEQY
>TRBV27|many|11|TRBJ2-5
ASSLRGRKTQY
>TRBV7-9|few|12|TRBJ1-4
ASSLSRENEKLF
>TRBV2|-|13|TRBJ1-1
ANRLGQAWNTEAF
>TRBV20-1|few|11|TRBJ1-2
SARPLGGYGYT
>TRBV3-1|few|14|TRBJ1-1
ASSPLLDIGVPEAF
>TRBV5-1|few|17|TRBJ1-5
ASSFLSARGEWGNQPQH
>TRBV28|many|13|TRBJ1-5
ASSVTAFGNQPQH
>TRBV6-9|few|12|TRBJ2-7
ASSYWASGYEQY
>TRBV20-1|many|14|TRBJ2-7
SARPSRGRSSYEQY
>TRBV7-2|once|13|TRBJ1-2
ASSPQRGSSYGYT
>TRBV28|many|11|TRBJ2-5
ASSRTGVQTQY
>TRBV4-3|many|13|TRBJ1-4
ASSHRGQVREKLF
>TRBV27|-|12|TRBJ2-1
ASNAGTSYNEQF
>TRBV10-3|many|13|TRBJ2-7
AISEWTGEAYEQY